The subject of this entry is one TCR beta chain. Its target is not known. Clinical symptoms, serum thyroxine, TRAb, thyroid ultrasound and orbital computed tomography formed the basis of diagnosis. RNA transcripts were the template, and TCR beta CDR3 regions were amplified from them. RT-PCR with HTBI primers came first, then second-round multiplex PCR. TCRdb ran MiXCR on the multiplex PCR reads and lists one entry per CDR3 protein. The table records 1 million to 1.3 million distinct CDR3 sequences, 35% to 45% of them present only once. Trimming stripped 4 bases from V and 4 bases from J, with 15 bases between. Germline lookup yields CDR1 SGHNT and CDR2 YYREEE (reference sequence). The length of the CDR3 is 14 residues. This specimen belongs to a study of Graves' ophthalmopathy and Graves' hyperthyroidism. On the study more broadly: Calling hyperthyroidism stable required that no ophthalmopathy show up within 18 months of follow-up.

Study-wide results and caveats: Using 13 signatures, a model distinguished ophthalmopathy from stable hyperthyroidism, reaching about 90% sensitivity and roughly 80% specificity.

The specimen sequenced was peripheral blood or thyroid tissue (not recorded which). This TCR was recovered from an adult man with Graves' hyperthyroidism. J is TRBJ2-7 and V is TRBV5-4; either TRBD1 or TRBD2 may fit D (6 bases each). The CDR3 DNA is TGTGCCAGCAGCGTTGCGTCGGGGGCTTACGAGCAGTACTTC. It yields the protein CASSVASGAYEQYF. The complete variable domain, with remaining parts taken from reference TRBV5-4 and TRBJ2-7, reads ETGVTQSPTHLIKTRGQQVTLRCSSQSGHNTVSWYQQALGQGPQFIFQYYREEENGRGNFPPRFSGLQFPNYSSELNVNALELDDSALYLCASSVASGAYEQYFGPGTRLTVT.